Listed here are 16 T cell receptor beta chains from one sample, sequenced in a study of cytomegalovirus exposure and HLA in healthy donors. It was with 60 Vbeta and 13 Jbeta primers that the PCR ran. Here immunoSEQ multiplex PCR was the method, and the copy in TCRdb shows in-frame clones only, minus some. The sample contains around 200,000 clones, about 79% of which appear only once. The sequencing sample was made of PBMCs. The receptors stem from a girl aged 2-10 years in good health and CMV-seropositive.

This clone came up once. This chain uses TRBV4-1 with TRBJ2-3; tentatively, D is TRBD2 (5 bases). CDR3 length: 16 amino acids. V shed 3 bases and J shed 3 bases, with 16 bases lying between them. The germline CDR1 and CDR2 sequences are MGHRA and YSYEKL. In DNA, the CDR3 is TGCGCCAGCAGCCACGAGAGGGTTGGTGGGACAGATACGCAGTATTTT. Translated: CASSHERVGGTDTQYF.

The chain carries TRBV6-1 and TRBJ1-2; TRBD1 aligns across 8 bases. This CDR3 has 16 amino acids. From germline, CDR1 is MNHNS and CDR2 SASEGT. Germline trimming cut 4 bases from V and 0 bases from J; bases unmatched to any gene: 7. The CDR3 loop reads CASSALTTGANYGYTF. The CDR3 bases are TGTGCCAGCAGTGCACTCACGACAGGGGCTAACTATGGCTACACCTTC.

The gene calls are TRBV5-4 and TRBJ2-4; 11 bases agree with TRBD1. The CDR3 has 15 residues. Looked up from germline, CDR1 is SGHNT and CDR2 is YYREEE (reference sequence). V trimming: 4 bases; J trimming: 7 bases; junction bases outside the gene matches: 7. The CDR3: CASSAGTGGWNIQYF. In DNA form, the CDR3 reads TGTGCCAGCAGCGCCGGGACAGGGGGATGGAACATTCAGTACTTC.

The chain uses TRBV15 and TRBJ1-2; D gene ambiguous. The V end was cut by 4 bases, the J end by 2 bases, with 14 bases between. The germline V gene encodes CDR1 LNHNV and CDR2 YYDKDF (reference sequence). This CDR3 comprises 15 residues. In DNA, the CDR3 is TGTGCCACCAGCATGGTGGAGGCTTTAAACTATGGCTACACCTTC. Translating gives CATSMVEALNYGYTF.

The chain combines TRBV28 with TRBJ2-6; 8 bases map to TRBD1. The CDR3 covers 15 residues. The V gene end was trimmed by 7 bases and the J gene end by 3 bases; junction bases not matched to a gene: 5. Germline V CDR1 and CDR2: MDHEN, SYDVKM. The CDR3 DNA reads TGTGCCAGCAACCCACAGGGGGGTGGGGCCAACGTCCTGACTTTC. It yields the protein CASNPQGGGANVLTF. The entire variable domain, with the rest obtained from reference TRBV28 and TRBJ2-6, is as follows: DVKVTQSSRYLVKRTGEKVFLECVQDMDHENMFWYRQDPGLGLRLIYFSYDVKMKEKGDIPEGYSVSREKKERFSLILESASTNQTSMYLCASNPQGGGANVLTFGAGSRLTVL.

V is TRBV30 and J is TRBJ1-1; D might be TRBD1 (5 bases). This CDR3 contains 11 residues. Germline assignment: CDR1 GTSNPN and CDR2 SVGIG (reference sequence). V lost 2 bases, J lost 11 bases, and 12 bases lay in between. In nucleotides, the CDR3 is TGTGCCTGGAGTCGGGGGTTGGGGGCTTTCTTT. It yields the protein CAWSRGLGAFF. The variable domain in full, with the rest retrieved from reference TRBV30 and TRBJ1-1, is SQTIHQWPATLVQPVGSPLSLECTVEGTSNPNLYWYRQAAGRGLQLLFYSVGIGQISSEVPQNLSASRPQDRQFILSSKKLLLSDSGFYLCAWSRGLGAFFGQGTRLTVV.

This clone was seen just once. This rearrangement joins TRBV9 to TRBJ1-2, with 7 bases identical to TRBD1. This CDR3 has 14 residues. Germline lookup yields CDR1 SGDLS and CDR2 YYNGEE. V lost 2 bases, J lost 5 bases, and 6 bases stayed unmatched. CDR3 bases: TGTGCCAGCAGCGTGCAGGGGGGCACTTATGGCTACACCTTC. Translated: CASSVQGGTYGYTF.

The rearrangement links TRBV6-5 to TRBJ2-2; D is possibly TRBD2 (5 bases). The length of the CDR3 is 14 residues. Germline V gene lookup returns CDR1 MNHEY and CDR2 SVGAGI. V lost 8 bases and J 1 base, leaving 11 bases between the germline ends. The CDR3 here is CASRSRGNTGELFF. The CDR3 nucleotides are TGTGCCAGCCGCTCTCGGGGGAACACCGGGGAGCTGTTTTTT.

J is TRBJ2-1 and V is TRBV28; TRBD1 aligns across 9 bases. The CDR3 is 16 residues long. Germline V lookup: CDR1 MDHEN, CDR2 SYDVKM. V was pared by 9 bases and J by 9 bases, with 18 bases of the junction left unmatched. The CDR3 DNA sequence: TGTGCCAGAGAGAGGGACAGGGCTAAGAAGCGGGCTGAGCAGTTCTTC. It yields the protein CARERDRAKKRAEQFF. Filled out from reference TRBV28 and TRBJ2-1, the complete variable domain reads DVKVTQSSRYLVKRTGEKVFLECVQDMDHENMFWYRQDPGLGLRLIYFSYDVKMKEKGDIPEGYSVSREKKERFSLILESASTNQTSMYLCARERDRAKKRAEQFFGPGTRLTVL.

To note about this clone: The junction and the germline gene differ at one end; a read error may be behind it. V and J are TRBV20-1 and TRBJ2-7; D may be TRBD2 (5 bases). This CDR3 spans 9 amino acids. Looked up from germline, CDR1 is DFQATT and CDR2 is SNEGSKA (reference sequence). In nucleotides, the CDR3 is TGCAGTGCTAGAGGGGAGTTCTCTTTC. This encodes CSARGEFSF.

This chain links TRBV5-1 with TRBJ2-3; 13 bases map to TRBD2. After removal of 1 base from V and 5 bases from J, the junction contained 4 bases not matched to a gene. Germline CDR1 SGHRS, CDR2 YFSETQ. This CDR3 has 16 amino acids. CDR3: CASSLTSGGAGDTQYF. As DNA, the CDR3 is TGCGCCAGCAGCTTGACTAGCGGGGGGGCGGGAGATACGCAGTATTTT.

The genes are TRBV30 and TRBJ2-7; TRBD2 matches at 7 bases. The ends lost 3 bases at V and 6 bases at J; junction bases unmatched: 11. CDR1 is GTSNPN and CDR2 is SVGIG in the germline V gene (reference sequence). This CDR3 contains 14 residues. This chain's CDR3 is CAWRVFSGPGEQYF. For the CDR3, the DNA is TGTGCCTGGAGAGTATTTAGCGGGCCGGGCGAGCAGTACTTC. The entire variable domain, with the rest obtained from reference TRBV30 and TRBJ2-7, is as follows: SQTIHQWPATLVQPVGSPLSLECTVEGTSNPNLYWYRQAAGRGLQLLFYSVGIGQISSEVPQNLSASRPQDRQFILSSKKLLLSDSGFYLCAWRVFSGPGEQYFGPGTRLTVT.

V is TRBV6-1 and J is TRBJ2-4; 7 nucleotides line up with TRBD1. This CDR3 region has 17 residues. Trimming took 1 base from V and 1 from J; bases not matched to a gene: 7. Germline V CDR1 and CDR2: MNHNS, SASEGT. CDR3 sequence (DNA): TGTGCCAGCAGTGAAGGGACAGGAAGATTGGCCAAAAACATTCAGTACTTC. Encoded protein: CASSEGTGRLAKNIQYF.

The rearrangement links TRBV6-5 to TRBJ2-1; D not resolved. V was cut by 6 bases and J by 5 bases, with 17 bases left in between. The germline V gene has CDR1 MNHEY and CDR2 SVGAGI. The CDR3 spans 15 residues. The CDR3 loop is CASSRGSYPNNEQFF. As DNA, the CDR3 is TGTGCCAGCAGCCGAGGTAGCTACCCAAACAATGAGCAGTTCTTC.

The chain links TRBV28 to TRBJ1-1; 7 bases line up with TRBD1. Trimming removed 6 bases from V and 3 bases from J; junction bases left unmatched: 10. The CDR3 is 15 amino acids. Germline V gives CDR1 MDHEN, CDR2 SYDVKM. The DNA of the CDR3 is TGTGCCAGCAGCAACAGGGGTAGGGGGGACACTGAAGCTTTCTTT. This gives the protein CASSNRGRGDTEAFF.

The rearrangement joins TRBV7-2 to TRBJ2-2; TRBD1 is a possible D gene (5 bases). Germline lookup yields CDR1 SGHTA and CDR2 FQGNSA. This CDR3 has 17 amino acids. Trimming stripped 4 bases from V and 7 bases from J, with 22 bases between. The CDR3 spells CASSSRGRTSVIGELFF. The CDR3 DNA reads TGTGCCAGCAGCTCCAGAGGCCGGACATCTGTCATCGGGGAGCTGTTTTTT.